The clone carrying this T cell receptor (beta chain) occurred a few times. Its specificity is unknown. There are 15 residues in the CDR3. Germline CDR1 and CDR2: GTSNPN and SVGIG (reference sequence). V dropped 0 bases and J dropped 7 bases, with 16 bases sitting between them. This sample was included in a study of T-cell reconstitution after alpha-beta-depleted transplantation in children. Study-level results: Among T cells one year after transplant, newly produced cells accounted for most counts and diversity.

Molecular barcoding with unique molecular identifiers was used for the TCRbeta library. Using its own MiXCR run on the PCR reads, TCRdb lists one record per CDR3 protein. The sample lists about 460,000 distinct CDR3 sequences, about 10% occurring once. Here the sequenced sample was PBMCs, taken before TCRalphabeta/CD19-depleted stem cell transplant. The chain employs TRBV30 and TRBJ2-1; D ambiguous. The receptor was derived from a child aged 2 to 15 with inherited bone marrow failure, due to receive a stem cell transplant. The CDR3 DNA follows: TGTGCCTGGAGTGTATACAGAGGTGAGAGAAATGAGCAGTTCTTC. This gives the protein CAWSVYRGERNEQFF.